The rows below give T cell receptor beta chains drawn from one sample of a study of OX40 agonist ivuxolimab in advanced cancers. Data came from immunoSEQ multiplex PCR; TCRdb stores just in-frame clones and leaves some out. The sample includes some 74,000 clones, 75% to 95% of them seen just once. The specimen was CD4+ or CD8+ T cells sorted from blood, collected in a trial of the OX40 agonist ivuxolimab. Receptors were obtained from an adult with an advanced solid tumor such as melanoma, head and neck, liver or kidney cancer. Each CDR3 is given with its conserved first and last residue. D genes are given only for firm matches. Clone sizes are given selectively: once, few, many, or a class where the clone is expanded.

>TRBJ1-1|TRBV5-1|-|-
TGCGCCAGCAGCTTGAGGGGGGTGGACACTGAAGCTTTCTTT
CASSLRGVDTEAFF
>TRBJ2-7|TRBV18|TRBD2|-
TGTGCCAGCTCACCACCGGGACTAGCGAGCGAGCAGTACTTC
CASSPPGLASEQYF
>TRBJ1-1|TRBV10-3|-|-
TGTGCCATCAGAAAGGATCCCATGAACACTGAAGCTTTCTTT
CAIRKDPMNTEAFF
>TRBJ1-1|TRBV5-1|TRBD1|-
TGCGCCAGCAGCAACAACCCCGGGACAGGGGTCACTGAAGCTTTCTTT
CASSNNPGTGVTEAFF
>TRBJ2-5|TRBV11-3|-|-
TGTGCCAGCAGCTTAGGGAGGGCATCAGAGACCCAGTACTTC
CASSLGRASETQYF
>TRBJ2-3|TRBV18|TRBD2|-
TGTGCCAGCTCACCACAAAGCGGGAGTGCATCAGATACGCAGTATTTT
CASSPQSGSASDTQYF
>TRBJ1-4|TRBV6-5|-|-
TGTGCCACTGGAGGGGCGCATAATGAAAAACTGTTTTTT
CATGGAHNEKLFF
>TRBJ1-1|TRBV2|-|-
TGTGCCAGCAGTGAGTTGGAGTACACTGAAGCTTTCTTT
CASSELEYTEAFF
>TRBJ1-4|TRBV10-3|TRBD1|-
TGTGCCATCAGTGATGACAGGGCCCCGGAAAAACTGTTTTTT
CAISDDRAPEKLFF
>TRBJ2-7|TRBV14|TRBD2|-
TGTGCCAGCAGCCTGGGACTAGTGTTTGAGCAGTACTTC
CASSLGLVFEQYF
>TRBJ2-3|TRBV5-1|TRBD2|-
TGCGCCAGCAGAGAACTAGCGGGACCAGATACGCAGTATTTT
CASRELAGPDTQYF
>TRBJ2-2|TRBV9|-|-
TGTGCCAGCAGCTCTAGGCCAACGGGGACCGGGGAGCTGTTTTTT
CASSSRPTGTGELFF
>TRBJ2-7|TRBV30|-|-
TGTGCCTGGAGTGGAGGCGGGATCAACTACGAGCAGTACTTC
CAWSGGGINYEQYF
>TRBJ2-5|TRBV28|-|-
TGTGCCAGCAGGGACTTTCCCCCAGAGACCCAGTACTTC
CASRDFPPETQYF
>TRBJ2-1|TRBV11-3|TRBD1|-
TGTGCCAGCAGTATAGGACAGGGTTACAATGAGCAGTTCTTC
CASSIGQGYNEQFF
>TRBJ1-1|TRBV27|TRBD1|-
TGTGCCAGCACAGGGGGCGAAGTTGGTGAAGCTTTCTTT
CASTGGEVGEAFF
>TRBJ1-1|TRBV6-1|-|-
TGTGCCAGCAGTGAATTCAGCCCGCGGAACACTGAAGCTTTCTTT
CASSEFSPRNTEAFF
>TRBJ2-5|TRBV7-9|-|once
TGCGCCAGCAGCCCCCTGGAGACCCAGTACTTC
CASSPLETQYF
>TRBJ1-3|TRBV25-1|-|-
TGTGCCAGCAGTGAGCCAGGGTCTGGAAACACCATATATTTT
CASSEPGSGNTIYF
>TRBJ2-5|TRBV5-6|-|-
TGTGCCAGCAGCTTGGTAGAGGGACAAGGCCAAGAGACCCAGTACTTC
CASSLVEGQGQETQYF
>TRBJ2-5|TRBV5-4|-|-
TGTGCCAGCAGCTCCGGGGAGAGAGAGACCCAGTACTTC
CASSSGERETQYF
>TRBJ2-1|TRBV29-1|-|-
TGCAGCGTTGAAGATCTGACCCACAATGAGCAGTTCTTC
CSVEDLTHNEQFF
>TRBJ1-6|TRBV30|-|-
TGTGCCTGGAGTGTTAGGACAAACTATAATTCACCCCTCCACTTT
CAWSVRTNYNSPLHF
>TRBJ2-1|TRBV7-2|TRBD2|-
TGTGCCAGCAGCCTCCTCGGGACTAGCATAGATGAGCAGTTCTTC
CASSLLGTSIDEQFF
>TRBJ1-2|TRBV7-3|-|-
TGTGCCAGCAGCCCGGGGCCCTCCTCTATGCGCTACACCTTC
CASSPGPSSMRYTF
>TRBJ1-6|TRBV6-5|TRBD1|once
TGTGCCAGCAGCCAAGGGACAGGTTGGGGATCACCCCTCCACTTT
CASSQGTGWGSPLHF